This entry lists 5 T cell receptor beta chains sequenced from one sample in a study of sequential checkpoint blockade in melanoma (dated by TCRdb to about 2019). The sample's treatment or condition label is to be understood as: randomized to nivolumab then ipilimumab (arm A) or the reverse (arm B). The library was made by the immunoSEQ multiplex PCR assay. The table comes from immuneACCESS by way of TCRdb, which keeps in-frame sequences with V and J called. Part of the clones is missing from these tables; in studies checked, under half for an unresolved V gene and the rest for unknown reasons. The sample profile shows approximately 1,500 clones; roughly a quarter of them were found once. The ten largest make up 16% of the sample. The sequencing here drew on tumor tissue (inferred from file names), taken from a patient given nivolumab and ipilimumab in sequence. These receptors were obtained from a human donor with melanoma.

The chain is built from TRBV19 and TRBJ2-5; tentatively, D is TRBD2 (5 bases). The CDR3 is 15 residues long. Trimming pared 4 bases from V and 1 base from J, leaving 13 bases between. The germline gives CDR1 LNHDA, CDR2 SQIVND (reference sequence). CDR3 region: CASSTYGNVQETQYF. The CDR3 DNA reads as TGTGCCAGTAGTACGTACGGGAACGTCCAAGAGACCCAGTACTTC.

The chain couples TRBV12-1 to TRBJ2-7. TRBV12-1 is a documented pseudogene. The CDR3 is 13 residues long. CDR3 sequence: CASSFYTSYEQYF. As DNA, the CDR3 is TGTGCCAGCAGCTTTTATACCTCCTACGAGCAGTACTTC.

By sample fraction, this clone is medium-sized. V usage is TRBV11-3 and J usage is TRBJ1-5, with D possibly matching TRBD1 (6 bases). Deletions cut 6 bases from V and 1 base from J, with 13 bases between. Germline-derived CDR1 and CDR2 are SGHNT and YENEEA. This CDR3 is built from 15 residues. The CDR3 DNA follows: TGTGCCAGCAGTAAAGAGAGGGGGAGCAATCAGCCCCAGCATTTT. It yields the protein CASSKERGSNQPQHF.

This clone came up a few times. The chain is built from TRBV6-8 and TRBJ2-2, with D possibly matching TRBD1 (5 bases). Germline loops: CDR1 MNHGY, CDR2 SAAAGT. The V and J ends lost 5 bases and 5 bases respectively, with 18 bases between them. This CDR3 has 16 amino acids. The CDR3: CASSGAITKGTGELFF. CDR3 nucleotide sequence: TGTGCCAGCAGTGGGGCGATCACCAAAGGGACCGGGGAGCTGTTTTTT.

This chain links TRBV28 with TRBJ1-4; a weak D match, TRBD1 (6 bases). V lost 6 bases and J 0 bases, leaving 14 bases between the germline ends. The CDR3 covers 16 residues. Germline V gene sequence: CDR1 MDHEN, CDR2 SYDVKM. The chain's CDR3 is CASRIRTASTNEKLFF. In nucleotides, the CDR3 is TGTGCCAGCAGAATCCGGACAGCGTCAACTAATGAAAAACTGTTTTTT.